This T cell receptor (beta chain) is drawn from a study of blood T cells in healthy people across ages. This clonotype was seen only a few times. Combining a sample-barcoded 5' primer with a J-beta primer mix, a second PCR ran for about 6 to 12 cycles. TCRdb fed the 5' RACE reads into MiXCR, producing one record per CDR3 protein. The sample carries 760,000 or so distinct CDR3 sequences, roughly 25% recorded once. V gave up 2 bases and J gave up 8 bases, with 18 bases separating them. The CDR3 runs to 15 residues. CDR1 is ENHRY and CDR2 is SYGVKD in the germline V gene. The same specimen was also included in a second study, on T cells of mothers and their children.

The clonotype comes from a boy between 5 and 17 years old in good health. This chain joins TRBV10-3 and TRBJ1-2, with a tentative D call TRBD1 (6 bases). Sequences were obtained from blood. The CDR3 loop is CAISEPDRKSGGYTF. DNA for the CDR3: TGTGCCATCAGTGAGCCCGACAGGAAGAGTGGCGGCTACACCTTC.